This T cell receptor beta chain was retrieved from a study of cytomegalovirus exposure and HLA in healthy donors. This clone was recorded a few times. The antigen is unknown. PCR involved 60 Vbeta and 13 Jbeta primers. Measured with immunoSEQ multiplex PCR; TCRdb has only the in-frame clones, and not every one. The data contain 85,000 to 100,000 clones, over 75% of them seen just once; the ten biggest clones take up about 1.2%. Study results and caveats: A list of 164 TCR beta chains associated with cytomegalovirus was given. Later work found most CMV-associated TCR beta chains apparently HLA-restricted.

There are 14 residues in the CDR3. V lost 2 bases to trimming and J lost 8 bases; unmatched junction nucleotides: 5. The V gene's germline CDR1 is SNHLY and CDR2 FYNNEI. The TCR comes from a girl aged 2 to 10 in good health and CMV-seropositive. Sequenced input: PBMCs. The chain recombines TRBV2 with TRBJ2-1; 8 positions agree with TRBD2. The CDR3 DNA sequence: TGTGCCAGCAGTGAACGGGAGGGCCTTGATGAGCAGTTCTTC. This sequence encodes CASSEREGLDEQFF.